A single sample is the source of the 24 T cell receptor beta chains below, sequenced in a study of control samples from healthy donors and cancer patients. Here immunoSEQ multiplex PCR was the method, and the copy in TCRdb shows in-frame clones only, minus some. The sample records around 130,000 clones, 80% to 95% being singletons. The sequencing sample was made of blood. All receptors come from a young man in good health.

The genes are TRBV25-1 and TRBJ1-1; the D is unclear. The germline gives CDR1 MGHDK, CDR2 SYGVNS. CDR3 length: 12 amino acids. V lost 2 bases and J lost 6, with 7 bases in between. CDR3 loop: CASSEGLAEAFF. DNA for the CDR3: TGTGCCAGCAGTGAAGGGTTGGCTGAAGCTTTCTTT.

The chain uses TRBV6-6 and TRBJ1-6; TRBD1 is a possible D gene (6 bases). V shed 2 bases and J shed 7 bases, with 9 bases lying between them. The germline gives CDR1 MNHNY, CDR2 SVGAGI (reference sequence). This CDR3 contains 14 residues. In DNA form, the CDR3 reads TGTGCCAGCAGTTACGAGGGGACAAATTCACCCCTCCACTTT. Protein: CASSYEGTNSPLHF.

The rearrangement links TRBV11-1 to TRBJ2-7; possibly TRBD2 for D (5 bases). V gave up 1 base and J gave up 2 bases, with 9 bases separating them. In germline, CDR1 is SGHAT, CDR2 FQDESV (reference sequence). The CDR3 extends over 14 amino acids. CDR3 protein: CASSLGPGAYEQYF. The CDR3 DNA sequence: TGTGCCAGCAGCTTAGGGCCCGGGGCCTACGAGCAGTACTTC.

This clone showed up just a few times. J is TRBJ1-1 and V is TRBV15; D ambiguous. This CDR3 contains 14 residues. Germline V gene lookup returns CDR1 LNHNV and CDR2 YYDKDF (reference sequence). Deletions cut 0 bases from V and 8 bases from J, with 13 bases between. The CDR3 loop is CATSRESRAMEAFF. CDR3 DNA: TGTGCCACCAGCAGAGAGTCCCGAGCGATGGAAGCTTTCTTT.

V is TRBV10-3 and J is TRBJ1-2; D not resolved. Germline CDR1 reads ENHRY; CDR2 reads SYGVKD. This CDR3 comprises 14 residues. V was shortened by 0 bases and J by 2 bases, with 7 bases between the two germline ends. CDR3 protein: CAISESTGNYGYTF. The CDR3 DNA reads TGTGCCATCAGTGAGTCGACGGGGAACTATGGCTACACCTTC.

The chain uses TRBV6-4 and TRBJ1-2; D not resolved. CDR1 and CDR2 from the germline V gene are MRHNA and SNTAGT. There are 14 residues in the CDR3. The V and J ends lost 0 bases and 8 bases respectively, with 13 bases between them. This CDR3 is CASSDSVEGSGYTF. CDR3 DNA sequence: TGTGCCAGCAGTGACTCAGTCGAGGGATCCGGCTACACCTTC.

The count of this clone is one. The chain joins TRBV27 to TRBJ1-1; D is unclear. This CDR3 has 14 residues. Germline-derived CDR1 and CDR2 are MNHEY and SMNVEV (reference sequence). Trimming pared 2 bases from V and 4 bases from J, leaving 11 bases between. The CDR3 DNA reads as TGTGCCAGCAGTTTAAATTCTTGGGGCACTGAAGCTTTCTTT. It specifies CASSLNSWGTEAFF.

This rearrangement joins TRBV6-6 to TRBJ2-7; D not certain. Trimming shortened V by 5 bases and J by 2 bases, and 7 bases separated the two germline ends. Germline lookup yields CDR1 MNHNY and CDR2 SVGAGI (reference sequence). This CDR3 contains 12 residues. The DNA for the CDR3 is TGTGCCAGCAGTGACCCCACCTACGAGCAGTACTTC. This codes for CASSDPTYEQYF.

This chain links TRBV27 with TRBJ1-2; no definite D call. The CDR3 is 16 amino acids. The germline V gene has CDR1 MNHEY and CDR2 SMNVEV (reference sequence). The V end was cut by 2 bases, the J end by 0 bases, with 13 bases between. CDR3 nucleotides: TGTGCCAGCAGTTTAAGCAAGGCCTGGACTAACTATGGCTACACCTTC. Amino acid sequence: CASSLSKAWTNYGYTF.

In nucleotides, the CDR3 is TGTGCCTGGAGAGGACAGTACATGAACACTGAAGCTTTCTTT. Amino acids: CAWRGQYMNTEAFF. The chain carries TRBV30 and TRBJ1-1, with TRBD1 as a possible D gene (6 bases). Germline V gene lookup returns CDR1 GTSNPN and CDR2 SVGIG (reference sequence). The CDR3 totals 14 residues. V shed 3 bases and J shed 0 bases, with 11 bases lying between them.

The rearrangement uses TRBV5-4 and TRBJ1-1; TRBD1 matches 7 bases. Germline assignment: CDR1 SGHNT and CDR2 YYREEE (reference sequence). The J segment lost 0 bases and the V segment lost 4 bases, leaving 3 bases of the junction unmatched. This CDR3 is 14 amino acids long. As DNA, the CDR3 is TGTGCCAGCAGCGGGGGACAGATGAACACTGAAGCTTTCTTT. It is translated as CASSGGQMNTEAFF.

V and J are TRBV9 and TRBJ2-3; 9 positions agree with TRBD2. The J segment lost 4 bases and the V segment lost 0 bases, leaving 6 bases of the junction unmatched. Looked up from germline, CDR1 is SGDLS and CDR2 is YYNGEE. The length of the CDR3 is 16 residues. CDR3 region: CASSVGRGGASDTQYF. The CDR3 DNA sequence: TGTGCCAGCAGCGTAGGACGCGGGGGGGCGTCAGATACGCAGTATTTT.

As for this clone: The identical CDR3 is also encoded by other nucleotide sequences in the sample. The rearrangement uses TRBV9 and TRBJ2-1, with a weak D call TRBD1 (6 bases). This CDR3 has 14 residues. Germline assignment: CDR1 SGDLS and CDR2 YYNGEE. Trimming shortened V by 0 bases and J by 2 bases, and 6 bases separated the two germline ends. The CDR3 sequence: CASSVGDTYNEQFF. The CDR3 DNA reads TGTGCCAGCAGCGTAGGGGACACCTACAATGAGCAGTTCTTC. The complete variable domain, with remaining parts taken from reference TRBV9 and TRBJ2-1, reads DSGVTQTPKHLITATGQRVTLRCSPRSGDLSVYWYQQSLDQGLQFLIQYYNGEERAKGNILERFSAQQFPDLHSELNLSSLELGDSALYFCASSVGDTYNEQFFGPGTRLTVL.

The gene calls are TRBV6-1 and TRBJ1-5, with 9 positions matching TRBD1. J gave up 6 bases and V 3 bases, and 3 bases lay outside the gene matches. Germline V CDR1 and CDR2: MNHNS, SASEGT. The CDR3 consists of 14 residues. This CDR3 is CASSETGGGQPQHF. CDR3 nucleotide sequence: TGTGCCAGCAGTGAGACAGGGGGAGGTCAGCCCCAGCATTTT.

V usage is TRBV6-5 and J usage is TRBJ1-2; 9 bases match TRBD1. V lost 5 bases and J lost 13; bases outside the gene matches: 8. The CDR3 length is 12 residues. CDR1 and CDR2 from the germline V gene are MNHEY and SVGAGI. CDR3 nucleotide sequence: TGTGCCAGCAGTAACGACAGGGGGAGGGTCACCTTC. Amino acids: CASSNDRGRVTF.

V is TRBV19 and J is TRBJ2-5, with a tentative D call TRBD1 (5 bases). The CDR3 extends over 14 amino acids. Trimming shortened V by 3 bases and J by 4 bases, and 12 bases separated the two germline ends. Germline lookup yields CDR1 LNHDA and CDR2 SQIVND (reference sequence). CDR3 DNA sequence: TGTGCCAGTAGTATGACAGCCCCTGGAGAGACCCAGTACTTC. This codes for CASSMTAPGETQYF.

V is TRBV10-3 and J is TRBJ2-7; 10 bases align to TRBD1. Germline CDR1 is ENHRY and CDR2 is SYGVKD. CDR3 size: 14 residues. J lost 4 bases, V lost 7 bases, and 7 bases had no gene match. In DNA, the CDR3 is TGTGCCATCAACTCCGGGACAGGGGAATACGAGCAGTACTTC. Protein sequence: CAINSGTGEYEQYF.

The chain has TRBV11-1 and TRBJ1-1, with unresolved D. Trimming removed 4 bases from V and 3 bases from J, with 9 bases in between. The CDR3 length is 13 residues. CDR1 SGHAT and CDR2 FQDESV come from the germline V gene (reference sequence). This CDR3 reads CASSSEMDTEAFF. In DNA, the CDR3 is TGTGCCAGCAGCTCGGAAATGGACACTGAAGCTTTCTTT.

The chain carries TRBV7-9 and TRBJ1-5, with TRBD1 matching over 9 bases. Germline V CDR1 and CDR2: SEHNR, FQNEAQ (reference sequence). V shed 3 bases and J 6 bases; nucleotides not matched to a gene: 6. The CDR3 runs to 15 residues. The CDR3: CASSFGQGFTQPQHF. CDR3 DNA sequence: TGTGCCAGCAGCTTTGGACAGGGGTTTACTCAGCCCCAGCATTTT.

The CDR3 DNA is TGTGCCAGCAGCTTCCGGGACAGGGCGAGGGAGCAGTACTTC. As protein: CASSFRDRAREQYF. This chain links TRBV11-2 with TRBJ2-7, with 9 bases identical to TRBD1. This CDR3 spans 14 amino acids. The V and J ends lost 3 bases and 7 bases, in that order; junction bases with no gene match: 7. The V gene's germline CDR1 is SGHAT and CDR2 FQNNGV.

The rearrangement joins TRBV5-4 to TRBJ1-3; 9 nucleotides align to TRBD1. The CDR3 is 14 residues long. Germline V gene data show CDR1 as SGHNT and CDR2 as YYREEE (reference sequence). With V trimmed by 4 bases and J by 4 bases, 3 bases remained unmatched. Here the CDR3 DNA reads TGTGCCAGCAGCATCGGGACAGGGGGAAACACCATATATTTT. Protein product: CASSIGTGGNTIYF.

The chain employs TRBV5-1 and TRBJ2-2; 8 bases align to TRBD2. The CDR3 is 13 residues long. Germline-derived CDR1 and CDR2 are SGHRS and YFSETQ. With V trimmed by 6 bases and J by 3 bases, 1 base remained unmatched. In DNA form, the CDR3 reads TGCGCCAGCACGCGGGGGGACACCGGGGAGCTGTTTTTT. Its protein is CASTRGDTGELFF.

The J gene is TRBJ2-7, the V gene TRBV4-2; TRBD1 matches at 9 bases. The length of the CDR3 is 15 residues. CDR1 and CDR2 from the germline V gene are LGHNA and YNFKEQ. The V and J ends lost 1 base and 5 bases, in that order; junction bases with no gene match: 6. As DNA, the CDR3 is TGTGCCAGCAGCCAAGGTGGGACAGGGAGCGACGAGCAGTACTTC. Its protein product is CASSQGGTGSDEQYF.

DNA of the CDR3: TGTGCCAGCTCACCACCGGTCAGCTCCTACGAGCAGTACTTC. Residues: CASSPPVSSYEQYF. The rearrangement joins TRBV18 to TRBJ2-7; D is unclear. This CDR3 comprises 14 residues. V was shortened by 0 bases and J by 0 bases, with 6 bases between the two germline ends. Germline V gives CDR1 KGHSH, CDR2 LQKENI.